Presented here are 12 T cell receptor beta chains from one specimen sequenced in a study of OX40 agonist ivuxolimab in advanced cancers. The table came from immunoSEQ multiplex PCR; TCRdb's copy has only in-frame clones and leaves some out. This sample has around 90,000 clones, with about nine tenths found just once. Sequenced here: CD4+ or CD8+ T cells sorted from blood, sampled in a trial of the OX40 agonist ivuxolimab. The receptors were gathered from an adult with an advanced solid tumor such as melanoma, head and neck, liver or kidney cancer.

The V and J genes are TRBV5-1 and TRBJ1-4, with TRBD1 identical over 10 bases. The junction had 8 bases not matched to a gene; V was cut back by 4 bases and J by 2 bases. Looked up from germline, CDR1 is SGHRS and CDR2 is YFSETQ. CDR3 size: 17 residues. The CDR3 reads CASSRQGALGTNEKLFF. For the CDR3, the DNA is TGCGCCAGCAGCCGACAGGGGGCATTGGGGACTAATGAAAAACTGTTTTTT.

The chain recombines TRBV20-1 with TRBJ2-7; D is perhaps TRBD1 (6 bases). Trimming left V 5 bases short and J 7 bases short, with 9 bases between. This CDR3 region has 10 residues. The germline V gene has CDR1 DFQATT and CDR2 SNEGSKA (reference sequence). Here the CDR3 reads CSARDREQYF. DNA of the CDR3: TGCAGTGCTCGTGACAGGGAGCAGTACTTC.

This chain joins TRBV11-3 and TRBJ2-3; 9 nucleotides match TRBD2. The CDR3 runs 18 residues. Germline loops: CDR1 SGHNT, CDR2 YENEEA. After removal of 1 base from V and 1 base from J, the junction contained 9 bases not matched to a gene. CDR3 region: CASSLGSGGLARTDTQYF. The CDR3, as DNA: TGTGCCAGCAGCTTAGGGTCGGGGGGACTAGCCCGCACAGATACGCAGTATTTT.

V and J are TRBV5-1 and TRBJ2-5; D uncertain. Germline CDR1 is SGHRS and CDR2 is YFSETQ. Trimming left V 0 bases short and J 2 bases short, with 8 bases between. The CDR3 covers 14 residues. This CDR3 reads CASSLEGSQETQYF. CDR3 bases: TGCGCCAGCAGCTTGGAGGGATCTCAAGAGACCCAGTACTTC.

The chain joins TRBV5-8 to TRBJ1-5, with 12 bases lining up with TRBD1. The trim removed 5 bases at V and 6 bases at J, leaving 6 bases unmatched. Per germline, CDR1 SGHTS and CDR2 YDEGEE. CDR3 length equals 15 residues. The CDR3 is CASRGTGGGSQPQHF. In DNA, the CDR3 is TGTGCCAGCAGAGGGACAGGGGGCGGCAGTCAGCCCCAGCATTTT.

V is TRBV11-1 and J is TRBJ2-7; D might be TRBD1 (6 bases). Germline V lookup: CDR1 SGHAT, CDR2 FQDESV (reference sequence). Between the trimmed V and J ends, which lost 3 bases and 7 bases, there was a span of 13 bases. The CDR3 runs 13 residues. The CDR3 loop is CASSFRGWEEQYF. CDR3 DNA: TGTGCCAGCAGCTTCAGGGGTTGGGAGGAGCAGTACTTC.

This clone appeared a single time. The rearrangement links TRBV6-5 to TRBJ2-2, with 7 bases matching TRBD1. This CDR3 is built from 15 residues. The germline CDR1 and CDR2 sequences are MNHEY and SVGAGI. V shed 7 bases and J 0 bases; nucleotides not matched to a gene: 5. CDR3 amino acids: CASKGGQTNTGELFF. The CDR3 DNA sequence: TGTGCCAGCAAAGGGGGACAGACGAACACCGGGGAGCTGTTTTTT.

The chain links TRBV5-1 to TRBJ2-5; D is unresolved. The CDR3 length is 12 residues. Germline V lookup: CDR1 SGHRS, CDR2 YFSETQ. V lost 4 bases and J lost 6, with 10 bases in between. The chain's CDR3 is CASSGSSKTQYF. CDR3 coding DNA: TGCGCCAGCAGCGGTAGTAGTAAGACCCAGTACTTC.

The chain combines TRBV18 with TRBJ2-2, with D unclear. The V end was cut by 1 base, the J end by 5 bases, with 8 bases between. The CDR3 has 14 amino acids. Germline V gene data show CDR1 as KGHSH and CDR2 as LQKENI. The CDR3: CASSPQTSTGELFF. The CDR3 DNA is TGTGCCAGCTCACCACAGACCAGTACCGGGGAGCTGTTTTTT.

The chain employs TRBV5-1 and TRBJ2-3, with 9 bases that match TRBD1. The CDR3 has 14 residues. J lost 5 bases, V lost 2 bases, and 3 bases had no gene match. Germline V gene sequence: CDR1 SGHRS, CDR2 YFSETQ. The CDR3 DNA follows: TGCGCCAGCAGCTTTAGACAGGGGGGAGATACGCAGTATTTT. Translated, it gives CASSFRQGGDTQYF.

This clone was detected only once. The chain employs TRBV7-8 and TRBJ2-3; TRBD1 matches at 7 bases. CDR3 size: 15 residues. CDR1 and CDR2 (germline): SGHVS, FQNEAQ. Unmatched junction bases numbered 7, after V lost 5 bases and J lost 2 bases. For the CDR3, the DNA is TGTGCCAGCAGCCCCGACAGGGTAAACACAGATACGCAGTATTTT. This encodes CASSPDRVNTDTQYF.

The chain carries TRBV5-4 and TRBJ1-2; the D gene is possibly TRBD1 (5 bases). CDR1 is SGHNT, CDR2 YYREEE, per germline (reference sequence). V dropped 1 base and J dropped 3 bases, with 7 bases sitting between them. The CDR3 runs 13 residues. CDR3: CASSLQGDYGYTF. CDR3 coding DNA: TGTGCCAGCAGCTTGCAGGGTGACTATGGCTACACCTTC.